The 32 T cell receptor beta chains given below trace back to one sample, sequenced in a study of radiotherapy plus CTLA-4 blockade in lung cancer (dated by TCRdb to 2016 to 2019). Libraries came from the immunoSEQ multiplex PCR assay. The source is immuneACCESS, and TCRdb retained only in-frame sequences with V and J called. Part of the clones is not carried over; for the studies checked, unresolved V genes explain less than half of this, and the remainder is unexplained. This sample is represented by roughly 30,000 clones; around 73% of them were singletons. Of the sample, roughly 8% is held by the ten largest clones. The sequencing used peripheral blood, collected from a patient treated with radiotherapy plus ipilimumab. Every receptor here comes from a human donor with non-small cell lung cancer who had stable disease on radiotherapy plus ipilimumab.

This rearrangement joins TRBV18 to TRBJ2-3; D unclear. This CDR3 region has 13 residues. Trimming left V 2 bases short and J 2 bases short, with 5 bases between. Germline lookup yields CDR1 KGHSH and CDR2 LQKENI. Written as DNA, the CDR3 is TGTGCCAGCTCACCAGCGACCACAGATACGCAGTATTTT. It codes for CASSPATTDTQYF.

The chain is built from TRBV6-6 and TRBJ1-1, with D uncertain. The CDR3 spans 15 residues. Per germline, CDR1 MNHNY and CDR2 SVGAGI (reference sequence). V lost 8 bases and J lost 0, with 16 bases in between. This CDR3 is CASEARVDVNTEAFF. The CDR3 region has the DNA TGTGCCAGCGAAGCTCGAGTGGATGTGAACACTGAAGCTTTCTTT.

This clone came up a few times. The V gene is TRBV6-1, the J gene TRBJ2-7; D is ambiguous. Germline V gene lookup returns CDR1 MNHNS and CDR2 SASEGT. Trimming pared 8 bases from V and 2 bases from J, leaving 13 bases between. The CDR3 loop spans 13 amino acids. The CDR3 nucleotides are TGTGCCAGCTCCACGTCTTATACCTACGAGCAGTACGTC. Amino acid sequence: CASSTSYTYEQYV.

This chain connects TRBV6-6 to TRBJ1-5; D call uncertain. The CDR3 contains 15 residues. V was pared by 6 bases and J by 0 bases, with 12 bases between. CDR1 is MNHNY, CDR2 SVGAGI, per germline (reference sequence). The CDR3 sequence: CASSPDTYSNQPQHF. The CDR3 DNA is TGTGCCAGCAGCCCTGACACCTATAGCAATCAGCCCCAGCATTTT.

The rearrangement uses TRBV7-9 and TRBJ2-7; D is perhaps TRBD2 (6 bases). Germline V lookup: CDR1 SEHNR, CDR2 FQNEAQ (reference sequence). The CDR3 is 13 amino acids. The V and J ends lost 5 bases and 3 bases respectively, with 11 bases between them. The chain's CDR3 is CASSVGTFYEQYF. The CDR3 DNA is TGTGCCAGCAGCGTAGGGACTTTCTACGAGCAGTACTTC.

The chain recombines TRBV30 with TRBJ2-3; D uncertain. V dropped 4 bases and J dropped 0 bases, with 5 bases sitting between them. The germline gives CDR1 GTSNPN, CDR2 SVGIG (reference sequence). CDR3 length equals 12 residues. The CDR3 reads CAWTISTDTQYF. CDR3 DNA: TGTGCCTGGACGATAAGCACAGATACGCAGTATTTT.

This clone was observed once. The chain employs TRBV7-2 and TRBJ1-5, with D uncertain. V shed 1 base and J shed 1 base, with 14 bases lying between them. The CDR3 totals 17 residues. The germline V gene has CDR1 SGHTA and CDR2 FQGNSA. The DNA of the CDR3 is TGTGCCAGCAGCTTAGATGGTACCCCCAGGAGCAATCAGCCCCAGCATTTT. Its translation: CASSLDGTPRSNQPQHF.

The chain recombines TRBV5-1 with TRBJ2-1, with 15 nucleotides matching TRBD2. The germline V gene encodes CDR1 SGHRS and CDR2 YFSETQ. The CDR3 spans 17 residues. V shed 5 bases and J 2 bases; nucleotides not matched to a gene: 5. The CDR3 protein is CASSSGLAGGTYNEQFF. DNA of the CDR3: TGCGCCAGCAGTTCCGGACTAGCGGGGGGGACCTACAATGAGCAGTTCTTC.

V is TRBV6-5 and J is TRBJ1-2; no firm D call. Trimming took off 5 bases at V and 7 bases at J, with 8 bases between the two ends. The CDR3 runs to 11 residues. Germline V gene data show CDR1 as MNHEY and CDR2 as SVGAGI. CDR3 in amino acids: CASSPLGGYTF. The CDR3, as DNA: TGTGCCAGCAGTCCCCTTGGTGGCTACACCTTC.

This chain joins TRBV11-2 and TRBJ2-3; the D call may be TRBD1 or TRBD2 (5 bases each). V dropped 4 bases and J dropped 5 bases, with 7 bases sitting between them. Germline V gene data show CDR1 as SGHAT and CDR2 as FQNNGV. This CDR3 contains 12 residues. CDR3 amino acids: CASSWGRDTQYF. The DNA for the CDR3 is TGTGCCAGCAGCTGGGGGAGAGATACGCAGTATTTT.

The V call is TRBV15, the J call TRBJ1-6; 9 bases are a match to TRBD1. Trimming removed 0 bases from V and 13 bases from J; junction bases left unmatched: 7. CDR1 is LNHNV, CDR2 YYDKDF, per germline (reference sequence). The CDR3 runs to 15 residues. CDR3 amino acids: CATSREGTGFRPLHF. In nucleotides, the CDR3 is TGTGCCACCAGCAGAGAAGGGACAGGGTTTCGGCCCCTCCACTTT.

This chain links TRBV5-4 with TRBJ2-1; 9 nucleotides match TRBD1. Per the germline V gene, CDR1 is SGHNT and CDR2 is YYREEE (reference sequence). J lost 1 base, V lost 4 bases, and 9 bases had no gene match. CDR3 length: 17 residues. CDR3 sequence (DNA): TGTGCCAGCAGCCCTTACCACGGGACAGGGTCCTACAATGAGCAGTTCTTC. Protein: CASSPYHGTGSYNEQFF.

The chain joins TRBV18 to TRBJ2-5; D call uncertain. V lost 1 base and J 4 bases, leaving 7 bases between the germline ends. From germline, CDR1 is KGHSH and CDR2 LQKENI. CDR3 length equals 13 residues. The CDR3 loop is CASSPRGTETQYF. CDR3 nucleotides: TGTGCCAGCTCACCACGGGGAACAGAGACCCAGTACTTC.

The J gene is TRBJ2-7, the V gene TRBV27, with 14 bases that match TRBD2. Germline CDR1 reads MNHEY; CDR2 reads SMNVEV (reference sequence). V shed 6 bases and J 3 bases; nucleotides not matched to a gene: 10. The CDR3 covers 17 residues. CDR3 protein: CASSPGLAGGRFYEQYF. In nucleotides, the CDR3 is TGTGCCAGCAGCCCCGGACTAGCGGGGGGTAGATTCTACGAGCAGTACTTC.

V is TRBV27 and J is TRBJ2-1; 9 bases are a match to TRBD2. CDR1 and CDR2 from the germline V gene are MNHEY and SMNVEV (reference sequence). With 6 bases clipped from V and 3 bases from J, the junction kept 12 bases outside the gene matches. The CDR3 is 17 residues long. CDR3 residues: CASSPLPGRGGYNEQFF. The DNA of the CDR3 is TGTGCCAGCAGCCCCCTTCCGGGGCGGGGGGGCTACAATGAGCAGTTCTTC.

The chain combines TRBV11-2 with TRBJ1-1, with D unclear. The CDR3 contains 13 residues. Looked up from germline, CDR1 is SGHAT and CDR2 is FQNNGV. V gave up 5 bases and J gave up 1 base, with 8 bases separating them. This chain's CDR3 is CASSKDWNTEAFF. Here the CDR3 DNA reads TGTGCCAGCAGCAAAGACTGGAACACTGAAGCTTTCTTT. Looking up the rest from reference TRBV11-2 and TRBJ1-1 gives the full variable domain: EAGVAQSPRYKIIEKRQSVAFWCNPISGHATLYWYQQILGQGPKLLIQFQNNGVVDDSQLPKDRFSAERLKGVDSTLKIQPAKLEDSAVYLCASSKDWNTEAFFGQGTRLTVV.

The chain joins TRBV9 to TRBJ2-3; the match to TRBD2 covers 13 bases. CDR3 length: 16 amino acids. Per the germline V gene, CDR1 is SGDLS and CDR2 is YYNGEE. V lost 4 bases and J lost 5; bases outside the gene matches: 7. Here the CDR3 reads CASSSRTSGGVDTQYF. The CDR3 DNA is TGTGCCAGCAGCTCCAGGACTAGCGGGGGAGTAGATACGCAGTATTTT.

V is TRBV28 and J is TRBJ1-5, with 9 nucleotides matching TRBD1. This CDR3 is 15 amino acids long. CDR1 and CDR2 (germline): MDHEN, SYDVKM. The junction had 7 bases not matched to a gene; V was cut back by 5 bases and J by 5 bases. The CDR3 DNA is TGTGCCAGCAGTGGGGGACAGGGTGGCGATCAGCCCCAGCATTTT. This encodes CASSGGQGGDQPQHF.

The rearrangement uses TRBV19 and TRBJ2-5, with D perhaps TRBD1 or TRBD2 (5 bases each). The CDR3 is 15 amino acids. V was pared by 0 bases and J by 8 bases, with 16 bases between. In germline, CDR1 is LNHDA, CDR2 SQIVND (reference sequence). The CDR3 region has the DNA TGTGCCAGTAGTATAGATCGGGGCAGGGAGAGAACCCAGTACTTC. As protein: CASSIDRGRERTQYF.

V and J are TRBV2 and TRBJ1-5, with D perhaps TRBD1 (5 bases). Germline V gene data show CDR1 as SNHLY and CDR2 as FYNNEI. V lost 6 bases to trimming and J lost 0 bases, with 9 bases between them. CDR3 length equals 14 residues. In nucleotides, the CDR3 is TGTGCCAGCAGCAACGGGGCTAGCAATCAGCCCCAGCATTTT. It specifies CASSNGASNQPQHF.

This sequence joins TRBV5-6 and TRBJ1-6; D is ambiguous. The CDR3 totals 15 residues. V shed 3 bases and J shed 7 bases, with 14 bases lying between them. Germline V gives CDR1 SGHDT, CDR2 YYEEEE. CDR3 DNA: TGTGCCAGCAGCTCGGGCGGTGTGGGAAATTCACCCCTCCACTTT. Amino acid sequence: CASSSGGVGNSPLHF.

Only a few counts were recorded for this clone. Here the CDR3 reads CASSLKGLGNTIYF. The CDR3 nucleotides are TGTGCCAGCAGCTTAAAAGGGCTTGGAAACACCATATATTTT. The rearrangement links TRBV7-9 to TRBJ1-3, with D unclear. The V gene lost 2 bases and the J gene lost 3 bases, with 8 bases spanning the gap. The length of the CDR3 is 14 residues. The V gene's germline CDR1 is SEHNR and CDR2 FQNEAQ (reference sequence).

The chain couples TRBV7-3 to TRBJ2-2; unclear D gene. V lost 4 bases, J lost 4 bases, and 10 bases lay in between. The germline V gene has CDR1 SGHTA and CDR2 FQGTGA. The CDR3 runs to 14 residues. The CDR3: CASSSRAGTGELFF. The CDR3 nucleotides are TGTGCCAGCAGCTCTCGGGCAGGCACCGGGGAGCTGTTTTTT. Complete variable domain (other parts from reference TRBV7-3 and TRBJ2-2): GAGVSQTPSNKVTEKGKYVELRCDPISGHTALYWYRQSLGQGPEFLIYFQGTGAADDSGLPNDRFFAVRPEGSVSTLKIQRTERGDSAVYLCASSSRAGTGELFFGEGSRLTVL.

The chain has TRBV6-1 and TRBJ2-7, with a weak D call TRBD1 (5 bases). V dropped 5 bases and J dropped 0 bases, with 14 bases sitting between them. The CDR3 extends over 15 amino acids. Germline V CDR1 and CDR2: MNHNS, SASEGT. CDR3: CASSMTASRSYEQYV. The CDR3, as DNA: TGTGCCAGCAGTATGACAGCGTCACGCTCCTACGAGCAGTACGTC.

The chain has TRBV6-5 and TRBJ2-3; a possible D gene is TRBD2 (6 bases). Trimming took off 8 bases at V and 8 bases at J, with 17 bases between the two ends. CDR1 MNHEY and CDR2 SVGAGI come from the germline V gene. The CDR3 loop spans 13 amino acids. The CDR3 spells CASGGRPVATQYF. Written as DNA, the CDR3 is TGTGCCAGCGGGGGGAGGCCAGTTGCTACGCAGTATTTT.

V usage is TRBV19 and J usage is TRBJ2-5; 7 positions match TRBD2. Per germline, CDR1 LNHDA and CDR2 SQIVND (reference sequence). The CDR3 extends over 14 amino acids. J gave up 1 base and V 6 bases, and 5 bases lay outside the gene matches. The CDR3 nucleotides are TGTGCCAGTAGCCAGCGGGGCTTCCAAGAGACCCAGTACTTC. This gives the protein CASSQRGFQETQYF.

The chain recombines TRBV18 with TRBJ1-2; no firm D call. The V end lost 4 bases, the J end lost 7 bases, and 10 bases lay between the germline ends. CDR1 is KGHSH and CDR2 is LQKENI in the germline V gene. The length of the CDR3 is 12 residues. The chain's CDR3 is CASSLRSAGYTF. The CDR3 nucleotides read TGTGCCAGCTCACTAAGGTCTGCTGGCTACACCTTC.

This sequence joins TRBV5-1 and TRBJ2-7; no clear D. V was clipped by 0 bases and J by 3 bases, with 10 bases between them. Germline assignment: CDR1 SGHRS and CDR2 YFSETQ. The CDR3 covers 14 residues. The CDR3 reads CASSLAGQSYEQYF. CDR3 DNA sequence: TGCGCCAGCAGCTTGGCCGGGCAGAGCTACGAGCAGTACTTC.

This clone came up once. V usage is TRBV11-2 and J usage is TRBJ2-5; 11 nucleotides align to TRBD2. The CDR3 is 17 residues long. CDR1 is SGHAT, CDR2 FQNNGV, per germline. The trim removed 0 bases at V and 4 bases at J, leaving 7 bases unmatched. CDR3 protein: CASSLEGALAGGETQYF. CDR3 DNA: TGTGCCAGCAGCTTAGAAGGGGCCCTAGCGGGGGGAGAGACCCAGTACTTC.

The chain couples TRBV18 to TRBJ2-3; the D is unclear. CDR1 KGHSH and CDR2 LQKENI come from the germline V gene. The CDR3 runs 13 residues. V dropped 5 bases and J dropped 0 bases, with 6 bases sitting between them. The CDR3 DNA is TGTGCCAGCTCAGGGCAGAGCACAGATACGCAGTATTTT. It translates to CASSGQSTDTQYF.

The chain combines TRBV6-6 with TRBJ2-1; 8 positions agree with TRBD1. V was pared by 6 bases and J by 2 bases, with 9 bases of the junction left unmatched. This CDR3 region has 16 residues. Germline loops: CDR1 MNHNY, CDR2 SVGAGI (reference sequence). In DNA, the CDR3 is TGTGCCAGCAGCCCCCGGGACAGGACGACCTACAATGAGCAGTTCTTC. Translated: CASSPRDRTTYNEQFF.

The V gene is TRBV27, the J gene TRBJ1-6, with a weak D call TRBD1 (6 bases). The germline V and J ends were trimmed by 5 bases and 6 bases, with 20 bases remaining between them. CDR3 size: 17 residues. The V gene's germline CDR1 is MNHEY and CDR2 SMNVEV (reference sequence). The chain's CDR3 is CASSPYSGGPLNSPLHF. The CDR3 DNA reads TGTGCCAGCAGTCCCTACAGCGGGGGCCCCCTTAATTCACCCCTCCACTTT.